This entry is about one TCR beta chain. The antigen remains unidentified. A read error may explain this, as a much larger clone is one base away. The entry originates in a study of blood T cells in healthy people across ages. Findings and caveats of the study: Samples with more naive T cells showed higher observed beta diversity.

Germline CDR1 reads SGHRS; CDR2 reads YFSETQ. The CDR3 spans 15 residues. Isolated per sample were at least 6 million PBMCs. It was with a sample-barcoded 5' primer and a J-beta primer mix that a second PCR of roughly 7 to 12 cycles was run. TCRdb reanalysed the 5' RACE reads using MiXCR and keeps one entry per CDR3 protein. The sample includes around 1,700,000 distinct CDR3 sequences, 28% of them seen just once. The V call is TRBV5-1, the J call TRBJ2-7; tentatively, D is TRBD2 (7 bases). The sequenced sample was blood. The source of this sequence is a woman in her twenties or thirties in good health. CDR3: CASRPAGDITYVQYF. CDR3 nucleotides: TGCGCCAGCAGGCCCGCGGGGGACATCACCTACGTGCAGTACTTC.